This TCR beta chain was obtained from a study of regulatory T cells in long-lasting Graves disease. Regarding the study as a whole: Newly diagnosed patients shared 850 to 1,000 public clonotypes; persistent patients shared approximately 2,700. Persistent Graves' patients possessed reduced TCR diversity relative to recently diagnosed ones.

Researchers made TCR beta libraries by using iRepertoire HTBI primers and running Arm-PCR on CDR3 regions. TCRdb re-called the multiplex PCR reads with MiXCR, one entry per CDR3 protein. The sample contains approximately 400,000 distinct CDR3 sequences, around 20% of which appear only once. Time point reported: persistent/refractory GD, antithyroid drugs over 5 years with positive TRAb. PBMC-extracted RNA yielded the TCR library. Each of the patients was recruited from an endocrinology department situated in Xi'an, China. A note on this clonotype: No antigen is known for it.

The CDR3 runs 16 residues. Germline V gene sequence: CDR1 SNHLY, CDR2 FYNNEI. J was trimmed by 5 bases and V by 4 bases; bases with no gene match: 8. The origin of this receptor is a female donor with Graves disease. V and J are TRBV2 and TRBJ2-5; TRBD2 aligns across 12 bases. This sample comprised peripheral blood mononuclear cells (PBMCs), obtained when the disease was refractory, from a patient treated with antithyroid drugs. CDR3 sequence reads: CASSVETSGSWETQYF. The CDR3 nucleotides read TGTGCCAGCAGTGTAGAGACTAGCGGGAGCTGGGAGACCCAGTACTTC.